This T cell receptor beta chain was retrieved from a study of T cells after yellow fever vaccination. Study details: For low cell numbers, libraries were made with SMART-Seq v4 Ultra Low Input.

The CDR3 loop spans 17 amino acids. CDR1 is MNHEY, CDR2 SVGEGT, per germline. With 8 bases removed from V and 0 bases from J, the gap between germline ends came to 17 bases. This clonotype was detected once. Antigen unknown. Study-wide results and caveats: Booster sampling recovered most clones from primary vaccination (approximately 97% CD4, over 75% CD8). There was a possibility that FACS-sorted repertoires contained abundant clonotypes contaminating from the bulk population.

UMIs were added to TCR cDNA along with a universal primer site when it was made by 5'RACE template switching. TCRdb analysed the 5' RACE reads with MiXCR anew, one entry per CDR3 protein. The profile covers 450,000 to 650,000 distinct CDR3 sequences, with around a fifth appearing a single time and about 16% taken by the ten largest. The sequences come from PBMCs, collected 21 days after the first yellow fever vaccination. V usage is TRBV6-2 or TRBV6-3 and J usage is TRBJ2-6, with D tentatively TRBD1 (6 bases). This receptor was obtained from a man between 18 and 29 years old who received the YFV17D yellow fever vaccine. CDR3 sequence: CASSRGRGHSGANVLTF. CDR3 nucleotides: TGTGCCAGCTCCAGGGGCAGGGGCCACTCTGGGGCCAACGTCCTGACTTTC.